This TCR beta chain was captured by sequencing in a study of monozygotic twins with cystic fibrosis (dated by TCRdb to the early 2020s). At the level of the whole study: Barcoded libraries were prepared with around 15 PCR cycles from three micrograms of fragmented DNA. TCR beta repertoires were compared within and between 16 monozygotic twin pairs with cystic fibrosis so that genetic influence on V and J gene usage could be assessed. Ten female and six male twin pairs, aged roughly 2.0 to 36.4 years (median around 10 years) and mostly children and adolescents, were included in the cohort. On the day of blood sampling, twins were ranked among 1,060 cohort participants for weight-for-height and for FEVPerc (FEV1 disease centile). Data for three of the twin pairs had already been reported earlier in a different context.

Comments on this clone: Its recognized antigen is unknown. No quality values exist for individual bases; no much larger clone is one base distant.

Overall study outcomes, separate from this receptor: Simpson clonality was generally low (median about 0.01), which suggests a naive-dominated repertoire, and clonality was higher in the most severely affected patients. Only a small cohort was studied, and no association of shared CDR3 numbers with age, concordance or disease severity was found. Nucleotide-identical clonotype sharing was significantly higher within monozygotic CF twin pairs than between unrelated CF individuals (P = 0.000026, Mann-Whitney). V gene usage was most similar to the co-twin for 13 of 16 pairs, and J usage for 8 of 16 pairs, suggesting genetic constraints.

TCR beta CDR3 regions were amplified by multiplex PCR with the immunoSEQ immune profiling system according to the manufacturer's instructions. An Illumina NextSeq system was used for sequencing. As for the authors' bioinformatics: Sequence data were processed on the immunoSEQ Analyzer platform, and clonality was calculated as the square root of Simpson's index of productive rearrangements. Jensen-Shannon distance served as the measure of similarity in V and J usage, while OLGA was used to compute CDR3 generation probabilities. The immuneACCESS database (August 2020) and VDJdb (December 2020) were searched for shared CDR3 sequences. TCRdb re-hosts the immuneACCESS table, in-frame sequences only. Its copies lack some clones; in the studies checked, an unresolved V gene accounts for under half of them, and the cause for the rest is not known. V, J and clone size reflect that table, while D and trimming were determined from the DNA. This sample is represented by around 30,000 clones; around 85% of them were singletons. The top ten hold 0.85% to 0.95% of the sample.

The twin pairs came from the European Cystic Fibrosis Twin and Sibling Study Cohort, a cohort that recruited patients from some 150 CF clinics across 14 European countries. Both zygosity and CFTR genotype were checked in-house, and zygosity was tested with multiplex PCR across nine short tandem repeat loci. Each twin gave a peripheral blood sample, and clinical parameters were documented on that same day of blood sampling. Phenol/chloroform extraction was used to isolate genomic DNA from peripheral blood cells, and the DNA was then kept in TE buffer at 4 degrees C. V is pruned by 3 bases and J by 7 bases, leaving 8 bases of the junction without a gene match. Via the germline V gene (reference sequence), CDR1 is LNHDA and CDR2 SQIVND. The CDR3 has 14 amino acids, counting the end cysteine and phenylalanine. The entry retains the CDR3 DNA only, 42 bases that are in frame from base 1.

The rearranged chain carries TRBV19 and TRBJ2-7; TRBD1 agrees with 8 junctional bases. The sequence was collected from a girl aged 2 to 10 with cystic fibrosis. What was sequenced was blood. The DNA is as follows: TGTGCCAGTAGTATTCAGGGGGCGACGTGGGAGCAGTACTTC. The encoded protein is CASSIQGATWEQYF.